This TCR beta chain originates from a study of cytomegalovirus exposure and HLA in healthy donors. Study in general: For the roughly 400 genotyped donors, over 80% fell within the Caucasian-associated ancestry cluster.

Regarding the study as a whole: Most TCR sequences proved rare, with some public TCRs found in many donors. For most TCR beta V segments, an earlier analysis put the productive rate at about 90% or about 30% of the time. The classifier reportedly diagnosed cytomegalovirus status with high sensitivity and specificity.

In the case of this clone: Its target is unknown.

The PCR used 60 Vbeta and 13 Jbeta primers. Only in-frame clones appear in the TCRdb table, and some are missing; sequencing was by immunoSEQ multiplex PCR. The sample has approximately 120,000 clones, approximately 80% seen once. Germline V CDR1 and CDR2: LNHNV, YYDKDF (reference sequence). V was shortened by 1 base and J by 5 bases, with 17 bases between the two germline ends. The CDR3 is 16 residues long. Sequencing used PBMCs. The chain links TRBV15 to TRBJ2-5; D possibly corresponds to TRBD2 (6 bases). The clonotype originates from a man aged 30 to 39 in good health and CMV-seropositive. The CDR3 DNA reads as TGTGCCACCAGCAGAGGCGGCGGGGCGGGGCTTGAGACCCAGTACTTC. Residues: CATSRGGGAGLETQYF.